This T cell receptor beta chain is from a study of shared clonotypes between healthy human individuals. Study in general: Researchers drew samples from two women and a few men aged 18 to 49.

Study-level findings and limits: Collection of samples was limited to blood; tissue repertoires likely differ.

Naive CD8 cells, CD45RO-negative and positively selected for CCR7, excluded terminally differentiated effector memory CD45RA+ cells. Only in-frame clones appear in the TCRdb table, and some are missing; sequencing was by immunoSEQ multiplex PCR. The sample has about 2.1 million clones, 93% seen once. As to this clone: The antigen is undetermined.

After removal of 0 bases from V and 3 bases from J, the junction contained 2 bases not matched to a gene. Germline CDR1 and CDR2: GTSNPN and SVGIG (reference sequence). This CDR3 has 13 amino acids. The specimen sequenced was naive CD8+ T cells from PBMCs. The clonotype comes from a man between 18 and 35 years old in good health. Some clones in this sample may be carry-over from other donors' samples. The rearrangement links TRBV30 to TRBJ2-7; 7 positions match TRBD1. DNA of the CDR3: TGTGCCTGGAGTGTGGGACAGTACTACGAGCAGTACTTC. Translated, it gives CAWSVGQYYEQYF.